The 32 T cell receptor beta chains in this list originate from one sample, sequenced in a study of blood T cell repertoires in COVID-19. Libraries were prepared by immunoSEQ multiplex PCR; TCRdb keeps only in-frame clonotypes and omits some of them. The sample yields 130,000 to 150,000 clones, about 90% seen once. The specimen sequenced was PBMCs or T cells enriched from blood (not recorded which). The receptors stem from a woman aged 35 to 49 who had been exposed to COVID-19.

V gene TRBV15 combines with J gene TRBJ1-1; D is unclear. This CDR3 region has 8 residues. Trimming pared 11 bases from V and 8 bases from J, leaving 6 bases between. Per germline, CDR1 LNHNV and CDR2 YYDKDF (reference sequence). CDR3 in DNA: TGTGCCGCGGAGGAAGCTTTCTTT. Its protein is CAAEEAFF.

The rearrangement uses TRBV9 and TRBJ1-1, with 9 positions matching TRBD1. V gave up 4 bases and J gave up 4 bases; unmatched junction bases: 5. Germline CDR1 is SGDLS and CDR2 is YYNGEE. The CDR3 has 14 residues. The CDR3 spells CASSLGQGFTEAFF. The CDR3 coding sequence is TGTGCCAGCAGCCTGGGACAGGGTTTCACTGAAGCTTTCTTT.

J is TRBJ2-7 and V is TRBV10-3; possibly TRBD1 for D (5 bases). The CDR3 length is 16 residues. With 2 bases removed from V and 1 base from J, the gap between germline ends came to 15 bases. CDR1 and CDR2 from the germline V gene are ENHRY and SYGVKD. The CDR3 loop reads CAISEPWQGRSYEQYF. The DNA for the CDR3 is TGTGCCATCAGTGAGCCATGGCAGGGCCGTTCCTACGAGCAGTACTTC.

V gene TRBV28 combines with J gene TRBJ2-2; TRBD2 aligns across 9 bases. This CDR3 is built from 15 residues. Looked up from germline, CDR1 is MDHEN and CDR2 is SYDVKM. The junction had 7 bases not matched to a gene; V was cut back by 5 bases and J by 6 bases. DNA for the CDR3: TGTGCCAGCAGTCAGCTGGCGGGAGGGGCCGGGGAGCTGTTTTTT. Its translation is CASSQLAGGAGELFF.

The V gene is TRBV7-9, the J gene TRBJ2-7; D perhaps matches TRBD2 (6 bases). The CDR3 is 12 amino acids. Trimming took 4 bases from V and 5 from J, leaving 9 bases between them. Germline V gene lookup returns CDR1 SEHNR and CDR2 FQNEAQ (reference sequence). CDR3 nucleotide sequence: TGTGCCAGCAGCTGGACTATCAACGAGCAGTACTTC. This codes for CASSWTINEQYF.

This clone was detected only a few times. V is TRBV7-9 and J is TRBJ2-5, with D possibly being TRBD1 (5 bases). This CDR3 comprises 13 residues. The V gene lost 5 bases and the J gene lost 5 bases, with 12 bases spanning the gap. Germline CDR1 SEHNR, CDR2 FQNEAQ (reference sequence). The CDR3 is CASSRQTLETQYF. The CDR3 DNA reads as TGTGCCAGCAGCCGACAGACTCTCGAGACCCAGTACTTC.

The CDR3 reads CASSYHRGTGSTDTQYF. For the CDR3, the DNA is TGTGCCAGCAGCTACCACCGAGGGACAGGGAGCACAGATACGCAGTATTTT. The chain uses TRBV7-8 and TRBJ2-3, with TRBD1 identical over 9 bases. The V gene end was trimmed by 4 bases and the J gene end by 0 bases; junction bases not matched to a gene: 8. The CDR3 runs 17 residues. Germline CDR1 is SGHVS and CDR2 is FQNEAQ.

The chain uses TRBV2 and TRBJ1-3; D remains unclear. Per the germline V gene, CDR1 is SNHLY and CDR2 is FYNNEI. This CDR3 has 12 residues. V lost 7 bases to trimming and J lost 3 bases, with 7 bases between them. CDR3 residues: CASTYSGNTIYF. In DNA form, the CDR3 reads TGTGCCAGCACATACAGTGGAAACACCATATATTTT.

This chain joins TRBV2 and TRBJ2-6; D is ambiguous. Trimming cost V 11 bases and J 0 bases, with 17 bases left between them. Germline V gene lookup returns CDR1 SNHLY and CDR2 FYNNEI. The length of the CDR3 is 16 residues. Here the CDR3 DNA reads TGTGCCTCTTCGGATCAGACAAGCTCTGGGGCCAACGTCCTGACTTTC. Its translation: CASSDQTSSGANVLTF.

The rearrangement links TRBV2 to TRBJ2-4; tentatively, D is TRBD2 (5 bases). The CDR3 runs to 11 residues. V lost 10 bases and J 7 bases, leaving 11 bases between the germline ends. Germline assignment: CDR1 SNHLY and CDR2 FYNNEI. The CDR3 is CATQRGNIQYF. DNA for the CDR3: TGTGCCACCCAAAGAGGGAACATTCAGTACTTC.

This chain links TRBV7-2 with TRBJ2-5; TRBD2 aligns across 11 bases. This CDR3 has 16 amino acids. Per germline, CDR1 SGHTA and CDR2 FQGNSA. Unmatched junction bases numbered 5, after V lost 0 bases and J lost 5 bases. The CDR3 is CASSLALSGGVETQYF. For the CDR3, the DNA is TGTGCCAGCAGCTTAGCGCTTAGCGGGGGGGTGGAGACCCAGTACTTC.

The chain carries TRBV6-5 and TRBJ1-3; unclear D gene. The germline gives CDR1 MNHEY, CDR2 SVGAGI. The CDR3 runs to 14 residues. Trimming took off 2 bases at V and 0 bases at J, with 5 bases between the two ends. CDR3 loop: CASSYTRSGNTIYF. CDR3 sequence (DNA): TGTGCCAGCAGTTACACACGCTCTGGAAACACCATATATTTT.

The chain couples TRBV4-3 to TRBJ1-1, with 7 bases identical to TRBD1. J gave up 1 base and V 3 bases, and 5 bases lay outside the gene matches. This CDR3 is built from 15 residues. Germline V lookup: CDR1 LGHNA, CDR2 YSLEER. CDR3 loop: CASSQKGQWNTEAFF. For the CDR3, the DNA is TGCGCCAGCAGCCAGAAGGGACAGTGGAACACTGAAGCTTTCTTT.

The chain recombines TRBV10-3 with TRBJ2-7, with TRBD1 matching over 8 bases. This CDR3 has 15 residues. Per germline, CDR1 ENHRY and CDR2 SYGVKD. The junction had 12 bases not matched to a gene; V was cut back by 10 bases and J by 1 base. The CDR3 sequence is CATLRGTGESYEQYF. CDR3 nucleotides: TGTGCCACTCTTAGAGGGACAGGCGAATCCTACGAGCAGTACTTC.

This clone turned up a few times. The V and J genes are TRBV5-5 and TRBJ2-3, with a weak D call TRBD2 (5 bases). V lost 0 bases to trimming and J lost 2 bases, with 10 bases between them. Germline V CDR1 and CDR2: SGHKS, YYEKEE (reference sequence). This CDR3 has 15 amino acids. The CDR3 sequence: CASSLGFGDTDTQYF. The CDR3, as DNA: TGTGCCAGCAGCTTGGGTTTCGGGGACACAGATACGCAGTATTTT. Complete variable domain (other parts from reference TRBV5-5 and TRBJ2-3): DAGVTQSPTHLIKTRGQQVTLRCSPISGHKSVSWYQQVLGQGPQFIFQYYEKEERGRGNFPDRFSARQFPNYSSELNVNALLLGDSALYLCASSLGFGDTDTQYFGPGTRLTVL.

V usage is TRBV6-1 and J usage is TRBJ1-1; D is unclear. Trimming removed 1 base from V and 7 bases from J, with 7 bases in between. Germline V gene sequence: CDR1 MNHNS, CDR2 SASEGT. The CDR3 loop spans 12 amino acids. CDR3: CASSEDSVEAFF. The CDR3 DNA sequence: TGTGCCAGCAGTGAAGATAGCGTTGAAGCTTTCTTT.

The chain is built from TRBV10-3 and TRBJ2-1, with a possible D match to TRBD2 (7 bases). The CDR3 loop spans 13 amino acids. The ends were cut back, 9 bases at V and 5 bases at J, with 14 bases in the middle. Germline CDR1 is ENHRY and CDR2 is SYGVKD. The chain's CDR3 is CAISRGGDNEQFF. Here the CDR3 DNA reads TGTGCCATTAGTAGGGGGGGGGACAATGAGCAGTTCTTC.

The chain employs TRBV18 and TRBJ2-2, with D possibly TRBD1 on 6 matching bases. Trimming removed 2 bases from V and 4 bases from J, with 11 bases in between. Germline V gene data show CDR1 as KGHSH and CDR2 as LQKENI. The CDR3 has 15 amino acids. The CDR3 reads CASSPVGASTGELFF. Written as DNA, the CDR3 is TGTGCCAGCTCACCAGTGGGGGCGAGCACCGGGGAGCTGTTTTTT.

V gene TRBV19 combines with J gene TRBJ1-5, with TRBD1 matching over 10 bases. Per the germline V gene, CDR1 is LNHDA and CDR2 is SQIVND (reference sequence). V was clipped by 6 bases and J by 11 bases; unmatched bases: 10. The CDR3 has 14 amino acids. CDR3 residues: CASRMGQGLMAQHF. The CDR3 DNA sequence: TGTGCCAGTAGAATGGGACAGGGGCTTATGGCCCAGCATTTT.

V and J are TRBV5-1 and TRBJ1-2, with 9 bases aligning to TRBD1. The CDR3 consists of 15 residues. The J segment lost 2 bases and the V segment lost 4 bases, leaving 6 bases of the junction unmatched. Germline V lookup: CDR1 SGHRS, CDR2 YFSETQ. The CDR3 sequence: CASSIGQGTNYGYTF. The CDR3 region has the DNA TGCGCCAGCAGCATCGGACAGGGGACCAACTATGGCTACACCTTC.

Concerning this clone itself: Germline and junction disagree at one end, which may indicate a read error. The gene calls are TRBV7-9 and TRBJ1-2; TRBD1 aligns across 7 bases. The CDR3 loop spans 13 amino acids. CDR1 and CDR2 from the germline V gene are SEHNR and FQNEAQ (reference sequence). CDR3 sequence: CASSLVGQPSAAF. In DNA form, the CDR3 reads TGTGCCAGCAGCTTAGTGGGACAGCCCTCCGCTGCCTTC.

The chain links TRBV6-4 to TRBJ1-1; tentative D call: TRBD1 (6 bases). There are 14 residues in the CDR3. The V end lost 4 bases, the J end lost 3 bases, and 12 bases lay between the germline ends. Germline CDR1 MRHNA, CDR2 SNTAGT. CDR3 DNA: TGTGCCAGCAGTGTGAGCAGGGGAGACACTGAAGCTTTCTTT. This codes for CASSVSRGDTEAFF.

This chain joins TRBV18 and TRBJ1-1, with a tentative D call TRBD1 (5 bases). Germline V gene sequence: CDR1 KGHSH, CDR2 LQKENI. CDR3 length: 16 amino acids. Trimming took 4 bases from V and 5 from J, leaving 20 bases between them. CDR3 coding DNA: TGTGCCAGCTCACGGGGGGGGACCAAAGCGAAGACTGAAGCTTTCTTT. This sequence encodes CASSRGGTKAKTEAFF.

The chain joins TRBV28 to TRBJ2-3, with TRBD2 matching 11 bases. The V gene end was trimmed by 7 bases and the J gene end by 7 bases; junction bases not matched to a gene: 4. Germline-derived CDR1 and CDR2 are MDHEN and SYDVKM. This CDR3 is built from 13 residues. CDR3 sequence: CASNTSGRNTQYF. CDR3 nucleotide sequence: TGTGCCAGCAATACTAGCGGGAGAAATACGCAGTATTTT.

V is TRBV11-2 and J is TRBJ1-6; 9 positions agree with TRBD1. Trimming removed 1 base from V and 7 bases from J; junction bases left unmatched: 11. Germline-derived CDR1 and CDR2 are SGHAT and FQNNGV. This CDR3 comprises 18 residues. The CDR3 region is CASSLGGYRDRANSPLHF. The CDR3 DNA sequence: TGTGCCAGCAGCTTAGGGGGCTACCGGGACAGGGCCAATTCACCCCTCCACTTT. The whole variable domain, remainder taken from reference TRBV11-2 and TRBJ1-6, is EAGVAQSPRYKIIEKRQSVAFWCNPISGHATLYWYQQILGQGPKLLIQFQNNGVVDDSQLPKDRFSAERLKGVDSTLKIQPAKLEDSAVYLCASSLGGYRDRANSPLHFGNGTRLTVT.

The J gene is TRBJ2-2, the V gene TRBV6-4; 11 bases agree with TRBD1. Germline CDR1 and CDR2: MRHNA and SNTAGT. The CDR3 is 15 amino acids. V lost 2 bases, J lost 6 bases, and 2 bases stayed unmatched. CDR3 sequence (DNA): TGTGCCAGCAGTGACGGGACAGGGGGTTCCGGGGAGCTGTTTTTT. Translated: CASSDGTGGSGELFF.

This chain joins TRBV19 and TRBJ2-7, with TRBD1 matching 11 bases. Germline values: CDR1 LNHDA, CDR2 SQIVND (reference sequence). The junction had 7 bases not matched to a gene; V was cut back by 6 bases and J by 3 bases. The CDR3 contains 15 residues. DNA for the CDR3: TGTGCCAGTAGACCCGGGACAGGGGGGAACTACGAGCAGTACTTC. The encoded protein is CASRPGTGGNYEQYF.

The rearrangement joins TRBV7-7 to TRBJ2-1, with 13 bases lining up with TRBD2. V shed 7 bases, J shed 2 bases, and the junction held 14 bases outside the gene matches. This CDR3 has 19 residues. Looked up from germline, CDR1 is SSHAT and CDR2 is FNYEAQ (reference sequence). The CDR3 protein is CASIFYLGLAGRPYNEQFF. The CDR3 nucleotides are TGTGCCAGCATCTTTTACCTGGGACTAGCGGGAAGGCCCTACAATGAGCAGTTCTTC.

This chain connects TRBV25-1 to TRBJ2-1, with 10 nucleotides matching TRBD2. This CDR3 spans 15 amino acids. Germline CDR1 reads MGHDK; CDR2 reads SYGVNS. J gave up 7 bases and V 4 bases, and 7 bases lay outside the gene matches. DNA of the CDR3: TGTGCCAGCAGTGGAGAGCGGGGGGGCCCAAATGAGCAGTTCTTC. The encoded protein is CASSGERGGPNEQFF.

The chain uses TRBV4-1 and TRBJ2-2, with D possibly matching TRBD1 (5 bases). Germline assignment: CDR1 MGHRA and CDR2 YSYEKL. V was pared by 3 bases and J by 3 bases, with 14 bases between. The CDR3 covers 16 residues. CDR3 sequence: CASSHQTGRYTGELFF. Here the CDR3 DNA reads TGCGCCAGCAGCCACCAAACAGGACGGTACACCGGGGAGCTGTTTTTT.

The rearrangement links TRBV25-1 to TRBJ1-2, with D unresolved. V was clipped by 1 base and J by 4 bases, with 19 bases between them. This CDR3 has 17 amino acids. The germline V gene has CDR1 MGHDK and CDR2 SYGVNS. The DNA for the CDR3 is TGTGCCAGCAGTGAATCAGATCCACATGCCCCAACCTATGGCTACACCTTC. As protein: CASSESDPHAPTYGYTF.

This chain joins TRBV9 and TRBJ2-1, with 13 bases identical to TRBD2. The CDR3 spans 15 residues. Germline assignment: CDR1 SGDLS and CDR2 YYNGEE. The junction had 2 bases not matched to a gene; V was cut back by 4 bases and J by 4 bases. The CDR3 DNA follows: TGTGCCAGCAGCACGGGACTAGCGGGGTACAATGAGCAGTTCTTC. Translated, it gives CASSTGLAGYNEQFF.